This T cell receptor beta chain came from a study of T-cell reconstitution after alpha-beta-depleted transplantation in children. Molecular barcoding with unique molecular identifiers was used for the TCRbeta library. TCRdb independently ran MiXCR on the PCR reads; one entry per CDR3 protein. The sample contains 250,000 to 300,000 distinct CDR3 sequences, roughly a tenth of which appear only once. General study results and limits: Elevated TCRbeta diversity at day 60 was traced, in some patients, to surviving recipient T cells and thymic progenitors. From newly produced T cells came most of the T-cell counts and diversity one year after transplant.

This clonotype has a count of ten or more. Its antigen is not known. The V segment lost 1 base and the J segment 1 base; nucleotides outside the gene matches: 7. Germline V gives CDR1 MDHEN, CDR2 SYDVKM. The CDR3 extends over 17 amino acids. The sample in question was PBMCs, obtained before TCRalphabeta/CD19-depleted stem cell transplant. The clonotype comes from a boy under two years old with acute myeloid leukemia, due to receive a stem cell transplant. J is TRBJ2-1 and V is TRBV28; 7 bases line up with TRBD2. DNA for the CDR3: TGTGCCAGCAGTTTATCTAGCGGCTTTCCTTCCTACAATGAGCAGTTCTTC. It codes for CASSLSSGFPSYNEQFF.